This TCR beta chain was sequenced for a study of cytomegalovirus exposure and HLA in healthy donors. Amplification used 60 Vbeta primers and 13 Jbeta primers. Data came from immunoSEQ multiplex PCR; TCRdb stores just in-frame clones and leaves some out. The data show fewer than 200,000 clones, around three quarters seen once. This CDR3 spans 13 amino acids. The junction had 0 bases not matched to a gene; V was cut back by 5 bases and J by 1 base. Looked up from germline, CDR1 is SNHLY and CDR2 is FYNNEI. The rearrangement joins TRBV2 to TRBJ1-1; TRBD1 matches 8 bases. Material for sequencing was PBMCs. The TCR comes from a man in his forties in good health and CMV-seropositive. CDR3 sequence: CASSQGANTEAFF. CDR3 in DNA: TGTGCCAGCAGTCAGGGGGCGAACACTGAAGCTTTCTTT.